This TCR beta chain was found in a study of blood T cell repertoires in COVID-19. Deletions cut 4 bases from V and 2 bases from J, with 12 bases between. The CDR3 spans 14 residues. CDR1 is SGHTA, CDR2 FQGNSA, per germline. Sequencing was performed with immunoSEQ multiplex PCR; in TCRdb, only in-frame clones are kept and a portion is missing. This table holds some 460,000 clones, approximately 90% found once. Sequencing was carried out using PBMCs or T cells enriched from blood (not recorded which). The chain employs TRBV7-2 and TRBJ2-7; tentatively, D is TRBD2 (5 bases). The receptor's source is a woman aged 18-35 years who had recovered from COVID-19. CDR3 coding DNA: TGTGCCAGCAGCTCCCGGACGGGGACCTACGAGCAGTACTTC. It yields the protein CASSSRTGTYEQYF.